These T cell receptor beta chains were read from a single sample in a study of siplizumab effects on memory and regulatory T cells. Data came from immunoSEQ multiplex PCR; TCRdb stores just in-frame clones and leaves some out. This table holds around 7,000 clones, roughly 65% found once. Sequenced sample: effector memory CD8+ T cells sorted from blood. The receptors were gathered from a human donor in good health. CDR3s include the opening cysteine and the closing phenylalanine or tryptophan. The D gene is left open where the match is weak. Clone size is shown for a subset of rows, as once, few, many or a class of expanded clone.

V gene	J gene	clone size	D gene	CDR3 protein	CDR3 DNA
TRBV29-1	TRBJ2-2	-	TRBD2	CSVVFTSGRKAGELFF	TGCAGCGTTGTGTTTACTAGCGGGAGGAAGGCCGGGGAGCTGTTTTTT
TRBV27	TRBJ2-1	few	-	CASSLGAGSLNEQFF	TGTGCCAGCAGTTTAGGGGCAGGGAGCCTCAATGAGCAGTTCTTC
TRBV6-1	TRBJ2-7	-	TRBD2	CASSEGTSGIYEQYF	TGTGCCAGCAGTGAAGGGACTAGCGGGATCTACGAGCAGTACTTC
TRBV15	TRBJ2-1	-	TRBD2	CATSRDLQASGQYNEQFF	TGTGCCACCAGCAGAGATCTCCAGGCTAGCGGTCAATACAATGAGCAGTTCTTC
TRBV10-3	TRBJ2-5	-	TRBD1	CATQQGEETQYF	TGTGCCACCCAACAGGGGGAAGAGACCCAGTACTTC
TRBV6-5	TRBJ1-5	-	TRBD1	CASRRTGRNQPQHF	TGTGCCAGCAGACGGACAGGGCGCAATCAGCCCCAGCATTTT
TRBV11-3	TRBJ2-7	-	TRBD2	CASSQDLSLAGAYEQYF	TGTGCCAGCAGCCAGGACCTTTCCTTAGCGGGGGCCTACGAGCAGTACTTC
TRBV9	TRBJ2-3	-	TRBD2	CASSALAGDRTDTQYF	TGTGCCAGCAGCGCCTTAGCGGGAGATCGCACAGATACGCAGTATTTT
TRBV14	TRBJ2-1	few	TRBD2	CASSQEGLAGRTRRSYNEQFF	TGTGCCAGCAGCCAAGAAGGGCTAGCGGGACGTACTAGGAGGTCCTACAATGAGCAGTTCTTC
TRBV6-1	TRBJ2-7	-	-	CASSERAYYSYEQYF	TGTGCCAGCAGTGAAAGAGCTTATTACTCCTACGAGCAGTACTTC
TRBV11-3	TRBJ2-5	-	TRBD2	CASSQRGLAGEETQYF	TGTGCCAGCAGCCAGCGAGGACTAGCGGGAGAAGAGACCCAGTACTTC
TRBV30	TRBJ1-1	-	-	CAWTFLNTEAFF	TGTGCCTGGACATTTTTGAACACTGAAGCTTTCTTT
TRBV18	TRBJ2-7	-	-	CASSPEGGSYEQYF	TGTGCCAGCTCACCGGAAGGGGGCTCCTACGAGCAGTACTTC
TRBV4-2	TRBJ2-4	medium-sized	-	CASSDSRGDIQYF	TGTGCCAGCAGCGACTCCAGGGGAGACATTCAGTACTTC
TRBV7-2	TRBJ2-1	few	TRBD1	CASSTPGQGINEQFF	TGTGCCAGCAGCACTCCGGGACAGGGGATAAATGAGCAGTTCTTC
TRBV4-2	TRBJ2-5	-	-	CASSPGPGPSETQYF	TGTGCCAGCAGCCCTGGACCGGGACCCTCAGAGACCCAGTACTTC
TRBV6-5	TRBJ2-7	-	-	CASSYSGDGSYEQYF	TGTGCCAGCAGTTACTCGGGGGACGGGTCCTACGAGCAGTACTTC
TRBV11-2	TRBJ1-5	-	-	CASSLVSNQPQHF	TGTGCCAGCAGCTTAGTAAGCAATCAGCCCCAGCATTTT
TRBV7-9	TRBJ2-3	-	-	CASRPGGDTQYF	TGTGCCAGCAGACCGGGTGGGGATACGCAGTATTTT
TRBV18	TRBJ2-3	-	TRBD2	CASSPQLAAEADTQYF	TGTGCCAGCTCACCACAACTAGCGGCTGAGGCAGATACGCAGTATTTT
TRBV7-9	TRBJ2-7	-	-	CASSLRREQYF	TGTGCCAGCAGCCTGAGGCGCGAGCAGTACTTC
TRBV4-3	TRBJ2-7	-	-	CASSQGRMNYEQYF	TGCGCCAGCAGCCAAGGGAGAATGAACTACGAGCAGTACTTC
TRBV5-6	TRBJ2-1	-	-	CASSLVPSGSSYNEQFF	TGTGCCAGCAGCTTGGTCCCCTCGGGTAGCTCCTACAATGAGCAGTTCTTC
TRBV7-1	TRBJ2-3	-	TRBD1	CASSLVTGDTDTQYF	TGTGCCAGCAGCTTAGTAACAGGGGACACAGATACGCAGTATTTT
TRBV29-1	TRBJ1-2	-	-	CSVEGGLNYGYTF	TGCAGCGTTGAGGGGGGCCTTAACTATGGCTACACCTTC
TRBV29-1	TRBJ2-2	once	-	CTLRTRGRGAVF	TGCACCCTTCGGACCCGGGGCCGGGGAGCTGTTTTT
TRBV19	TRBJ2-7	-	TRBD2	CASSSNSGISAEQYF	TGTGCCAGTAGTAGTAATAGCGGGATATCAGCCGAGCAGTACTTC
TRBV6-5	TRBJ2-5	-	-	CASRYGETQYF	TGTGCCAGCCGATACGGAGAGACCCAGTACTTC
TRBV21-1	TRBJ2-1	-	-	CASRTISSYNEQFF	TGTGCCAGCAGGACCATTAGCTCCTACAATGAGCAGTTCTTC